The rows below give T cell receptor beta chains drawn from one sample of a study of blood T cell repertoires in COVID-19. Measured with immunoSEQ multiplex PCR; TCRdb has only the in-frame clones, and not every one. The data contain approximately 480,000 clones, approximately 90% of them singletons. The specimen sequenced was PBMCs or T cells enriched from blood (not recorded which). These receptors all stem from a woman aged 18-35 years who had recovered from COVID-19. Both conserved end residues are part of each CDR3. Fields, in order: V gene, CDR3 length, CDR3 protein.

v_gene: TRBV7-2
len: 15
CDR3aa: CASSFAGGGGYEQYF

v_gene: TRBV5-1
len: 15
CDR3aa: CASSLEGSGTDTQYF

v_gene: TRBV12-3/TRBV12-4
len: 13
CDR3aa: CASSRTANSPLHF

v_gene: TRBV28
len: 15
CDR3aa: CASSPPGAGGNTIYF

v_gene: TRBV2
len: 13
CDR3aa: CASSPGQGDGYTF

v_gene: TRBV27
len: 13
CDR3aa: CASSQVSGNTIYF

v_gene: TRBV14
len: 15
CDR3aa: CASSQERGANYGYTF

v_gene: TRBV2
len: 13
CDR3aa: CASSDVSYSPLHF

v_gene: TRBV30
len: 13
CDR3aa: CACNDRQNEKLFF

v_gene: TRBV7-8
len: 14
CDR3aa: CASSPREGNQPQHF